This T cell receptor beta chain appears in the sequencing data of a study of Ad26.COV2.S vaccination and SARS-CoV-2 variants. Study details: Into the muscle, Ad26.COV2.S was dosed once or twice, 56 days apart.

Whole-study results and caveats: Recipients of vaccine and of placebo showed similar breadth of their non-spike TCR repertoires.

Comments on this clone: Antigen unknown.

Sequenced by immunoSEQ multiplex PCR; TCRdb stores in-frame clones only, minus some. In the table there are about 680,000 clones, roughly 90% of which are singletons. Documented treatment: over 15 received Ad26.COV2.S at low or high dose, single or two shots; roughly five received placebo; per-sample allocation not given. Collection of the samples took place on day 63 after the first injection of vaccine or placebo. An 18-55-year-old adult in Boston served as donor. This CDR3 spans 14 amino acids. The V gene lost 0 bases and the J gene lost 5 bases, with 7 bases spanning the gap. From germline, CDR1 is MNHEY and CDR2 SVGEGT.

The sequenced sample was peripheral blood, obtained in a trial of Ad26.COV2.S vaccine versus placebo. The genes are TRBV6-2 or TRBV6-3 and TRBJ2-2; D is possibly TRBD1 or TRBD2 (5 bases each). This receptor was taken from a person between 18 and 65 years old who received the Ad26.COV2.S COVID-19 vaccine or a placebo. The CDR3 DNA reads TGTGCCAGCAGTTACTCGTGGGGGACCGGGGAGCTGTTTTTT. This codes for CASSYSWGTGELFF.